This TCR beta chain was profiled in a study of shared clonotypes between healthy human individuals. Libraries were prepared by immunoSEQ multiplex PCR; TCRdb keeps only in-frame clonotypes and omits some of them. This table has a few hundred thousand clones, about 96% appearing once. This clone was observed a single time. CDR1 WNHNN and CDR2 SYGVQD come from the germline V gene (reference sequence). Trimming cost V 3 bases and J 6 bases, with 11 bases left between them. The CDR3 is made up of 14 amino acids. The TCR sequence derives from a man under 40 in good health. The chain recombines TRBV10-1 with TRBJ1-4; perhaps TRBD1 as D (5 bases). Specimen: memory CD8+ T cells sorted from blood. Sample subset: CD45RO+ cells pooled with CCR7-negative TemRA cells. In DNA form, the CDR3 reads TGCGCCAGCAGTGACGGGGGACCCGATGAAAAACTGTTTTTT. Its translation: CASSDGGPDEKLFF.